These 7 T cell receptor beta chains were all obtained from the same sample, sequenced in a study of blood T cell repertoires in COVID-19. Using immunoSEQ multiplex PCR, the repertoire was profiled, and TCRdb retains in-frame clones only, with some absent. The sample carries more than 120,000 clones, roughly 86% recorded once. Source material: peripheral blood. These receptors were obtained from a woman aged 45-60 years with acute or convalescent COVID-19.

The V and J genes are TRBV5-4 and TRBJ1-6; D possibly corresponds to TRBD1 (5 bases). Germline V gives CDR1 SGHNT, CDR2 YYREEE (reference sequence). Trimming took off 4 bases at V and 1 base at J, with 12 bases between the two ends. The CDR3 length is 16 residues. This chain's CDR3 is CASSLPQGSYNSPLHF. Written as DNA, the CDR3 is TGTGCCAGCAGCCTACCCCAGGGATCCTATAATTCACCCCTCCACTTT. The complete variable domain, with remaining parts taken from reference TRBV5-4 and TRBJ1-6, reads ETGVTQSPTHLIKTRGQQVTLRCSSQSGHNTVSWYQQALGQGPQFIFQYYREEENGRGNFPPRFSGLQFPNYSSELNVNALELDDSALYLCASSLPQGSYNSPLHFGNGTRLTVT.

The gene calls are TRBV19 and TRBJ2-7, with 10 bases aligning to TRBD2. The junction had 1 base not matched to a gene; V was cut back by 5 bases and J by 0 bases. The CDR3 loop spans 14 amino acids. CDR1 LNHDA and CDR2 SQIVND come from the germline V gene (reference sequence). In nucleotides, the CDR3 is TGTGCCAGTAGTGGACTAGCGGACTCCTACGAGCAGTACTTC. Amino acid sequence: CASSGLADSYEQYF.

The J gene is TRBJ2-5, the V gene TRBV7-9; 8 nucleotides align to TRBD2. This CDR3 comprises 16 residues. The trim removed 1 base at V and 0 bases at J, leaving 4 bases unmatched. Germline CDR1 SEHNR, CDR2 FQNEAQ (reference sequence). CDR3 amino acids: CASSLDGGAYQETQYF. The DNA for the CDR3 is TGTGCCAGCAGCTTAGACGGGGGGGCCTACCAAGAGACCCAGTACTTC. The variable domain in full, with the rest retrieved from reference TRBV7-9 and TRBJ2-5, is DTGVSQNPRHKITKRGQNVTFRCDPISEHNRLYWYRQTLGQGPEFLTYFQNEAQLEKSRLLSDRFSAERPKGSFSTLEIQRTEQGDSAMYLCASSLDGGAYQETQYFGPGTRLLVL.

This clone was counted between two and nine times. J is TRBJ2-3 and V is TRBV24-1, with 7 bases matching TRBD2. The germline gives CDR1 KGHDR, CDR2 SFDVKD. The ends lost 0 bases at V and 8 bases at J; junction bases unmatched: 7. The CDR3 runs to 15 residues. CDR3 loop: CATSDLRDYEGTQYF. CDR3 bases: TGTGCCACCAGTGATTTGCGGGACTATGAGGGTACGCAGTATTTT.

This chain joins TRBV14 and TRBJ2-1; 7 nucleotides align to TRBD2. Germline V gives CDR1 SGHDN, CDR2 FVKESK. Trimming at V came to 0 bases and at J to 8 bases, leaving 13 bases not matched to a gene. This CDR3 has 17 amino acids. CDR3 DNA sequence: TGTGCCAGCAGCCAAGACCGCGGACTAGTGGGTTCCGATGAGCAGTTCTTC. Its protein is CASSQDRGLVGSDEQFF.

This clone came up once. DNA of the CDR3: TGTGCCAGCAGTTTGACAGGGAGAACTGAAGCTTTCTTT. Translated, it gives CASSLTGRTEAFF. V is TRBV12-3 or TRBV12-4 and J is TRBJ1-1, with TRBD1 matching 7 bases. V dropped 3 bases and J dropped 5; count of bases not matched to a gene: 3. The CDR3 is 13 residues long.

CDR3 region: CASSFSGSYEQYF. In DNA form, the CDR3 reads TGTGCCAGCAGTTTCTCGGGCTCCTACGAGCAGTACTTC. The chain uses TRBV27 and TRBJ2-7; D uncertain. The germline CDR1 and CDR2 sequences are MNHEY and SMNVEV (reference sequence). This CDR3 is 13 amino acids long. V lost 3 bases to trimming and J lost 0 bases, with 6 bases between them.